This T cell receptor (beta chain) was profiled in a study of cytomegalovirus exposure and HLA in healthy donors. Overall study findings and caveats: In a later analysis, 15,000 to 20,000 TCR beta sequences were associated with HLA alleles at 0.05 false discovery rate. TCR beta sequences reportedly predicted the HLA-A and HLA-B alleles of most subjects accurately. Analyzed later, most CMV-associated TCR beta chains appeared HLA-restricted.

With 60 Vbeta and 13 Jbeta primers, the PCR was carried out. The protocol was immunoSEQ multiplex PCR, while the TCRdb copy is restricted to in-frame clones and leaves out a portion. The sample yields some 140,000 clones, 75% to 85% seen once. The germline V gene has CDR1 SEHNR and CDR2 FQNEAQ (reference sequence). CDR3 length: 16 amino acids. Points on this clone: The antigen is unknown. One end of the junction varies from germline; a read error may be responsible.

This rearrangement joins TRBV7-9 to TRBJ1-6, with D hard to call. The specimen was PBMCs. The sequence was obtained from a female donor in good health and CMV-seropositive. CDR3 DNA: TGTTCCAGCCCTCTGAGGCCAAGAGATCTCAATTCACCCCTCCACTTT. Encoded protein: CSSPLRPRDLNSPLHF.